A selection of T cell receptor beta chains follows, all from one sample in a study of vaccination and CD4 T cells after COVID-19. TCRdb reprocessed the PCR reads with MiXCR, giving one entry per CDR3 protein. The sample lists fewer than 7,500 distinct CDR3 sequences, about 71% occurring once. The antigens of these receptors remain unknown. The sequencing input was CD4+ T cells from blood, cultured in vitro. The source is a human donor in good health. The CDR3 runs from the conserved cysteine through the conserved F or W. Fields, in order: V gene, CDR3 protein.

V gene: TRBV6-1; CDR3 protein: CASSDRQEPRGETQYF
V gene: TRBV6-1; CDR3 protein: CASSTWTGVDGYTF
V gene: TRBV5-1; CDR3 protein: CASSLGLQGPLAQPQHF
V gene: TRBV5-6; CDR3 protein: CASSRGVGNLAGETQYF
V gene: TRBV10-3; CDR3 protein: CAISDTTGNTEAFF
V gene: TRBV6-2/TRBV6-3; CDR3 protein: CASSYSKLHTEAFF
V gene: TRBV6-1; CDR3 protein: CASSESQGINQPQHF
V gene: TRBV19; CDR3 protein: CASTPRTGGLYEQYF
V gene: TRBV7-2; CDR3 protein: CASSLTPGLTQETQYF
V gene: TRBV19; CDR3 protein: CASRPVQGEYGYTF
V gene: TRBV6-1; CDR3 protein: CASSESGSTDTQYF
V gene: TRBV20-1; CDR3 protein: CSVPGQGPNQPQHF
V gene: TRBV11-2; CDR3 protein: CASSLGIGGNQPQHF
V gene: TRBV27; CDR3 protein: CASSREAANYGYTF
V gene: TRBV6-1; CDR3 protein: CASSGGGMNTEAFF
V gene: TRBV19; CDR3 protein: CASSYRQAGGIQYF
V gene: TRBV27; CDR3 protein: CASSPANSNQPQHF
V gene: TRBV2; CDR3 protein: CASSPYRGQDNSPLHF
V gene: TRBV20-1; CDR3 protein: CSAKVVRSSYNSPLHF
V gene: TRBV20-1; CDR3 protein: CSAPRGSGNTDTQYF
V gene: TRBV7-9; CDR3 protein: CASSRQGMGGYTF
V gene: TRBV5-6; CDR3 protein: CASSLRGNYNEQFF
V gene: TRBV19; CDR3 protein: CASSARAGQETQYF
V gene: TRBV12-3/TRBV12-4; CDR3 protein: CASSLVGYTF
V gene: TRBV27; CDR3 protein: CARNMEGCTDTQYF
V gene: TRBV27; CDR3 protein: CASSLDPSGVLGNEQFF
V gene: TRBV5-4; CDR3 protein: CASSKQLNTEAFF
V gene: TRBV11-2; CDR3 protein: CASSLLRPGNLNTEAFF
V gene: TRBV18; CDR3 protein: CASSPLGAFNLRYTF
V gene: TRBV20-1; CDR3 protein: CSATGAGVTDTQYF
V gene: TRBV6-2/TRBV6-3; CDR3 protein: CASITPYNEQFF
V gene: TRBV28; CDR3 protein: CASSLFTGGPSNQPQHF
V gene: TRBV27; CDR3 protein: CASSSTAEGTEAFF
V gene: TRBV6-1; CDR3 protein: CASSHRPPSARGNTIYF
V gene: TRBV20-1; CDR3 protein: CSARVTDRGGGQPQHF
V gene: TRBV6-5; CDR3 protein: CASSYSSGLNTEAFF
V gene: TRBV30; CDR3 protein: CAWTRQINSPLHF
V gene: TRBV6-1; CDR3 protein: CASNKGQGADQPQHF
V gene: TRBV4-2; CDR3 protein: CASSQDSGRQPFF
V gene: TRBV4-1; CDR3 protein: CASSPTRGPGTYEQYF